This T cell receptor beta chain derives from a study of regulatory T cells in long-lasting Graves disease. As to this clonotype: The antigen remains undetermined.

Time point in this sample: newly diagnosed GD, antithyroid drugs for less than 3 months. PBMC RNA served as the TCR library source. American Thyroid Association guidelines were used to diagnose Graves' disease. Germline trimming cut 3 bases from V and 3 bases from J; bases unmatched to any gene: 12. Germline V gene sequence: CDR1 SGHRS, CDR2 YFSETQ. The CDR3 is made up of 19 amino acids. The study's findings and limits: Favored usage of TRBV28, TRBJ1-2 and TRBJ2-5 was recorded in persistent disease.

In building TCR beta libraries, iRepertoire HTBI primers were used together with Arm-PCR of CDR3 regions. TCRdb recomputed calls from the multiplex PCR reads with MiXCR, one row per CDR3 protein. This sample has roughly 430,000 distinct CDR3 sequences, with roughly 17% found just once. The data were also submitted as part of a second study, on T cells in Graves' hyperthyroidism and ophthalmopathy. As reported in that work: Initially, a first-round RT-PCR of the TCR CDR3 employed the HTBI primer set.

The input for sequencing was peripheral blood mononuclear cells (PBMCs), taken at new diagnosis, from a patient treated with antithyroid drugs. J is TRBJ2-3 and V is TRBV5-1; the match to TRBD2 covers 14 bases. The TCR comes from a woman aged 25 to 39 with Graves disease. CDR3 sequence: CASSSKPGLAGDRTDTQYF. The CDR3 nucleotides read TGCGCCAGCAGCTCCAAGCCGGGACTAGCGGGAGATCGGACAGATACGCAGTATTTT.